The 10 T cell receptor beta chains below come from one sample, sequenced in a study of blood T cell repertoires in COVID-19. TCRdb's table, derived via immunoSEQ multiplex PCR, lists solely in-frame clones and lacks some. The sample shows approximately 200,000 clones, just under 90% of them seen only once. Sequences were obtained from PBMCs or T cells enriched from blood (not recorded which). The receptor source for this set is a man younger than 45 who had recovered from COVID-19.

The chain has TRBV19 and TRBJ1-4; no firm D call. Germline assignment: CDR1 LNHDA and CDR2 SQIVND (reference sequence). The CDR3 consists of 11 residues. V lost 3 bases to trimming and J lost 8 bases, with 4 bases between them. The chain's CDR3 is CASSMREKLFF. CDR3 bases: TGTGCCAGTAGTATGAGAGAAAAACTGTTTTTT.

The V gene is TRBV28, the J gene TRBJ2-7, with 8 bases identical to TRBD2. This CDR3 has 14 amino acids. CDR1 is MDHEN and CDR2 is SYDVKM in the germline V gene. The junction had 6 bases not matched to a gene; V was cut back by 3 bases and J by 5 bases. The CDR3 sequence: CASSFRTSNDEQYF. In DNA, the CDR3 is TGTGCCAGCAGTTTTAGGACTAGCAACGACGAGCAGTACTTC.

The V and J genes are TRBV11-2 and TRBJ2-7; 8 positions match TRBD1. CDR1 and CDR2 (germline): SGHAT, FQNNGV. The CDR3 is 15 residues long. V was pared by 1 base and J by 5 bases, with 7 bases of the junction left unmatched. CDR3 in DNA: TGTGCCAGCAGCTTAGCGTTCGGACAGGGAGACGAGCAGTACTTC. It specifies CASSLAFGQGDEQYF. Combining the CDR3 with reference TRBV11-2 and TRBJ2-7 gives the whole variable domain EAGVAQSPRYKIIEKRQSVAFWCNPISGHATLYWYQQILGQGPKLLIQFQNNGVVDDSQLPKDRFSAERLKGVDSTLKIQPAKLEDSAVYLCASSLAFGQGDEQYFGPGTRLTVT.

V and J are TRBV18 and TRBJ2-3; the match to TRBD2 covers 14 bases. V gave up 3 bases and J gave up 6 bases; unmatched junction bases: 8. The CDR3 runs 17 residues. Germline CDR1 KGHSH, CDR2 LQKENI. The CDR3 DNA reads as TGTGCCAGCTCACCTCGGACTAGCGGGGGGAAGTCCGATACGCAGTATTTT. This encodes CASSPRTSGGKSDTQYF.

The chain carries TRBV11-2 and TRBJ2-5; 7 bases map to TRBD1. The V and J ends lost 6 bases and 2 bases, in that order; junction bases with no gene match: 3. Germline lookup yields CDR1 SGHAT and CDR2 FQNNGV. The CDR3 length is 13 residues. CDR3 coding DNA: TGTGCCAGCAGGACAGGGAAACAAGAGACCCAGTACTTC. This sequence encodes CASRTGKQETQYF.

The genes are TRBV9 and TRBJ2-7; tentative D call: TRBD2 (6 bases). The germline V gene has CDR1 SGDLS and CDR2 YYNGEE. Trimming removed 3 bases at V and 3 bases at J, with 10 bases between. The CDR3 totals 13 residues. This CDR3 is CASSGRDFYEQYF. CDR3 DNA: TGTGCCAGCAGCGGCCGGGACTTCTACGAGCAGTACTTC.

A note on this clone: A read error may produce the germline difference seen at one junction end. CDR3 sequence reads: CASSFGIKNAEAFF. The CDR3 DNA reads TGTGCCAGCAGCTTCGGTATTAAGAACGCTGAAGCTTTCTTT. The chain is built from TRBV7-2 and TRBJ1-1; D gene ambiguous. The V gene's germline CDR1 is SGHTA and CDR2 FQGNSA. This CDR3 has 14 amino acids. The full variable domain, in which reference TRBV7-2 and TRBJ1-1 provide the parts outside the CDR3, is GAGVSQSPSNKVTEKGKDVELRCDPISGHTALYWYRQSLGQGLEFLIYFQGNSAPDKSGLPSDRFSAERTGGSVSTLTIQRTQQEDSAVYLCASSFGIKNAEAFFGQGTRLTVV.

J is TRBJ2-2 and V is TRBV28, with no clear D. The germline gives CDR1 MDHEN, CDR2 SYDVKM. This CDR3 is built from 14 residues. Trimming stripped 4 bases from V and 1 base from J, with 7 bases between. The CDR3 reads CASSSRLNTGELFF. The CDR3 DNA reads TGTGCCAGCAGTTCCAGACTGAACACCGGGGAGCTGTTTTTT.

The rearrangement links TRBV28 to TRBJ2-3; D unclear. The germline CDR1 and CDR2 sequences are MDHEN and SYDVKM. V lost 2 bases and J 1 base, leaving 13 bases between the germline ends. This CDR3 has 16 residues. CDR3 protein: CASSLLSSRRTDTQYF. In nucleotides, the CDR3 is TGTGCCAGCAGTTTACTTAGCAGCCGCCGCACAGATACGCAGTATTTT.

V is TRBV18 and J is TRBJ1-4, with TRBD1 matching over 8 bases. CDR3 length: 13 amino acids. V was pared by 8 bases and J by 8 bases, with 7 bases of the junction left unmatched. Germline V gene data show CDR1 as KGHSH and CDR2 as LQKENI. The CDR3, as DNA: TGTGCCAGCCAGACAGGGGTCGAGGAAAAACTGTTTTTT. Amino acids: CASQTGVEEKLFF.